What follows are 9 T cell receptor beta chains derived from one specimen sequenced in a study of T cells and Merkel cell carcinoma outcomes. Only in-frame clones appear in the TCRdb table, and some are missing; sequencing was by immunoSEQ multiplex PCR. Of about 15,000 clones listed, 80% to 90% are singletons. The material sequenced was tumor tissue from Merkel cell carcinoma. These receptors were obtained from a human donor with Merkel cell carcinoma.

The rearrangement links TRBV15 to TRBJ2-1; D could derive from TRBD1 or TRBD2 (6 bases each). CDR1 LNHNV and CDR2 YYDKDF come from the germline V gene (reference sequence). Trimming removed 0 bases at V and 12 bases at J, with 12 bases between. The CDR3 is 13 amino acids. CDR3 in amino acids: CATSRELRGGQFF. For the CDR3, the DNA is TGTGCCACCAGCAGAGAGCTCAGGGGAGGGCAGTTCTTC.

The chain combines TRBV2 with TRBJ1-2; D gene uncertain. Trimming took 6 bases from V and 6 from J, leaving 11 bases between them. This CDR3 contains 12 residues. The germline CDR1 and CDR2 sequences are SNHLY and FYNNEI. The CDR3 DNA follows: TGTGCCAGCAGGGGCACATACCATGGCTACACCTTC. Its translation: CASRGTYHGYTF.

This chain uses TRBV27 with TRBJ1-1, with TRBD1 as a possible D gene (5 bases). Trimming took off 4 bases at V and 5 bases at J, with 11 bases between the two ends. Looked up from germline, CDR1 is MNHEY and CDR2 is SMNVEV (reference sequence). The CDR3 has 13 residues. The CDR3 nucleotides are TGTGCCAGCAGTTGGGGGAAAGTAACTGAAGCTTTCTTT. This sequence encodes CASSWGKVTEAFF.

The V and J genes are TRBV28 and TRBJ1-5; weak D call: TRBD1 (6 bases). V dropped 3 bases and J dropped 7 bases, with 13 bases sitting between them. Germline V CDR1 and CDR2: MDHEN, SYDVKM. The CDR3 sequence is 14 residues long. The CDR3 coding sequence is TGTGCCAGCAGTTTGCGGGGGCTTCGGCAGCCCCAGCATTTT. Its protein is CASSLRGLRQPQHF.

The chain recombines TRBV30 with TRBJ2-7; TRBD2 is a possible D gene (5 bases). This CDR3 has 15 amino acids. The V end was cut by 0 bases, the J end by 2 bases, with 14 bases between. Germline V lookup: CDR1 GTSNPN, CDR2 SVGIG (reference sequence). The CDR3 reads CAWSVHEGPAYEQYF. In DNA form, the CDR3 reads TGTGCCTGGAGTGTCCATGAGGGCCCAGCCTACGAGCAGTACTTC. Full variable domain (missing parts from reference TRBV30 and TRBJ2-7): SQTIHQWPATLVQPVGSPLSLECTVEGTSNPNLYWYRQAAGRGLQLLFYSVGIGQISSEVPQNLSASRPQDRQFILSSKKLLLSDSGFYLCAWSVHEGPAYEQYFGPGTRLTVT.

This chain connects TRBV29-1 to TRBJ1-4; unclear D gene. Trimming shortened V by 6 bases and J by 8 bases, and 16 bases separated the two germline ends. This CDR3 spans 13 amino acids. CDR1 is SQVTM and CDR2 is ANQGSEA in the germline V gene. Here the CDR3 DNA reads TGCAGCGTCCAAGGGCAGGCTCGCGAAAAACTGTTTTTT. Amino acids: CSVQGQAREKLFF.

This chain connects TRBV6-5 to TRBJ1-1; D gene uncertain. CDR3 length equals 13 residues. CDR1 MNHEY and CDR2 SVGAGI come from the germline V gene. The ends were cut back, 5 bases at V and 6 bases at J, with 13 bases in the middle. CDR3 nucleotide sequence: TGTGCCAGCAGTCTAGTCGTCCAGGCTGAAGCTTTCTTT. It yields the protein CASSLVVQAEAFF.

This chain connects TRBV28 to TRBJ2-5, with unresolved D. With 4 bases removed from V and 7 bases from J, the gap between germline ends came to 13 bases. The CDR3 contains 13 residues. The germline CDR1 and CDR2 sequences are MDHEN and SYDVKM. CDR3 DNA sequence: TGTGCCAGCAGTTCGGGTCCTAGAGGGACCCAGTACTTC. It is translated as CASSSGPRGTQYF.

V and J are TRBV6-1 and TRBJ2-7; D is undetermined. Germline loops: CDR1 MNHNS, CDR2 SASEGT. The CDR3 covers 12 residues. V was cut by 1 base and J by 2 bases, with 3 bases left in between. CDR3 loop: CASSEGTYEQYF. CDR3 sequence (DNA): TGTGCCAGCAGTGAAGGAACCTACGAGCAGTACTTC.